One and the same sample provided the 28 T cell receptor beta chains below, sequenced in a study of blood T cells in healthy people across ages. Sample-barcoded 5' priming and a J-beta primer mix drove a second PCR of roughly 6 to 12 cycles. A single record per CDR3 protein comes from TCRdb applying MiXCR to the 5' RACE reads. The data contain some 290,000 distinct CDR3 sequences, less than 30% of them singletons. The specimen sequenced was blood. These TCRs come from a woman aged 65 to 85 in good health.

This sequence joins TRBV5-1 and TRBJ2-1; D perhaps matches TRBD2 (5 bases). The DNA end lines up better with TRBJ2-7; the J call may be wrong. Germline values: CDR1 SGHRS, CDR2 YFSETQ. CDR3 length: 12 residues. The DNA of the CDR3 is TGCGCCAGCAGCTCCAAGGGAGCCGAGCAGTACTTC. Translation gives CASSSKGAEQYF.

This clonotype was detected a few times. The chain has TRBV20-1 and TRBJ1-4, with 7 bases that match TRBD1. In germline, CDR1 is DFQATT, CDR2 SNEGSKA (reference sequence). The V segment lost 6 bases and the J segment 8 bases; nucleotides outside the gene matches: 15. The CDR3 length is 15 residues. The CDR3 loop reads CSATIPGQKVEKLFF. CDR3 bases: TGCAGTGCCACAATTCCGGGACAGAAAGTAGAAAAACTGTTTTTT.

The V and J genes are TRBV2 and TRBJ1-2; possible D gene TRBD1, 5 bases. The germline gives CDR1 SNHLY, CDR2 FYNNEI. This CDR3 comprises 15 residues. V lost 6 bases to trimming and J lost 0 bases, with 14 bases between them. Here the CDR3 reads CASSGHSVANYGYTF. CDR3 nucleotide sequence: TGTGCCAGCAGCGGACACAGTGTTGCTAACTATGGCTACACCTTC.

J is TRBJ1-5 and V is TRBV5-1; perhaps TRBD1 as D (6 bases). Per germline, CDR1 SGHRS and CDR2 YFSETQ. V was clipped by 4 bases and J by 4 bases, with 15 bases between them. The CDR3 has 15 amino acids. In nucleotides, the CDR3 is TGCGCCAGCAGCCCGGGAGGGGGGTATAATCAGCCCCAGCATTTT. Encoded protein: CASSPGGGYNQPQHF.

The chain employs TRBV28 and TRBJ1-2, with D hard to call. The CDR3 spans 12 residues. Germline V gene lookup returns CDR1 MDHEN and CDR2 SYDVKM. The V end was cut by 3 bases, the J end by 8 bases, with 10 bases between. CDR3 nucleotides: TGTGCCAGCAGTTTTGGGCCAAGGGGCTACACCTTC. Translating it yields CASSFGPRGYTF.

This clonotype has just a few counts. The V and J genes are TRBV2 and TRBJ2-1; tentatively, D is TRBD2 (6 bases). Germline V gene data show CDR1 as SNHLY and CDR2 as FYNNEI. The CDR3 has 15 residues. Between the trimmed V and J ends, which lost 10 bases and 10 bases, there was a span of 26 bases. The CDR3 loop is CAITTGTPLYGEQFF. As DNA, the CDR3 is TGTGCCATCACAACCGGGACTCCCCTCTACGGAGAGCAGTTCTTC. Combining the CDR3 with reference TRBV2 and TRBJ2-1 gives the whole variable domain EPEVTQTPSHQVTQMGQEVILRCVPISNHLYFYWYRQILGQKVEFLVSFYNNEISEKSEIFDDQFSVERPDGSNFTLKIRSTKLEDSAMYFCAITTGTPLYGEQFFGPGTRLTVL.

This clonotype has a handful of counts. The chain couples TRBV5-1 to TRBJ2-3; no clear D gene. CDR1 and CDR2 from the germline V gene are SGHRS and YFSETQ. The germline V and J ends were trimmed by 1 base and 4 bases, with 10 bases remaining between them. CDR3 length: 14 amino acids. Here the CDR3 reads CASSLIPFPDTQYF. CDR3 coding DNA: TGCGCCAGCAGCTTGATTCCCTTCCCAGATACGCAGTATTTT.

The CDR3 coding sequence is TGTGCCAGCAGCATCCAGCGGGGGAGCACAGATACGCAGTATTTT. Protein product: CASSIQRGSTDTQYF. V usage is TRBV7-9 and J usage is TRBJ2-3; 8 bases map to TRBD2. Germline CDR1 reads SEHNR; CDR2 reads FQNEAQ (reference sequence). There are 15 residues in the CDR3. The V segment lost 5 bases and the J segment 0 bases; nucleotides outside the gene matches: 4.

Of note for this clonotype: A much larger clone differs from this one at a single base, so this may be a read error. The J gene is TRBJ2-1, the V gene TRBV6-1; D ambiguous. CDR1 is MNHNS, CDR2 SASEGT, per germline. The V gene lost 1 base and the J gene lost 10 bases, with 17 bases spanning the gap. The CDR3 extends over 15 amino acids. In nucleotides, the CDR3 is TGTGCCAGCAGTGAAGAAGGCCACGCACGGAAAGAGCAGTTCTTC. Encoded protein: CASSEEGHARKEQFF.

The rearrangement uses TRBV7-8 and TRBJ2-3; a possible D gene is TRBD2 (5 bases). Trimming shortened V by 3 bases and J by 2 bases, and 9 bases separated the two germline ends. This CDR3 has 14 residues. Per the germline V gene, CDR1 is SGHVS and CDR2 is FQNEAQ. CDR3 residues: CASSFERLTDTQYF. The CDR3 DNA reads TGTGCCAGCAGCTTCGAGCGGCTCACAGATACGCAGTATTTT.

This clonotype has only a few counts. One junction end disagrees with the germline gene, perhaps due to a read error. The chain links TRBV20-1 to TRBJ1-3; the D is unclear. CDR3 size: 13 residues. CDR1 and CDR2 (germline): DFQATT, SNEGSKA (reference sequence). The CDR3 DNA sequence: TGCAGTTTTGTTCTCAACTCTGGAAGCACCATATATTTT. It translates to CSFVLNSGSTIYF.

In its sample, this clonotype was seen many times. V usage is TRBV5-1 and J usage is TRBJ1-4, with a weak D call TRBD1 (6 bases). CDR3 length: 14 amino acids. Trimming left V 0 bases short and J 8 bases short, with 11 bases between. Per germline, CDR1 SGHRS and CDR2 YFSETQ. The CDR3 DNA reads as TGCGCCAGCAGCTTGGGGCCCGACAGGGAAAAACTGTTTTTT. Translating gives CASSLGPDREKLFF.

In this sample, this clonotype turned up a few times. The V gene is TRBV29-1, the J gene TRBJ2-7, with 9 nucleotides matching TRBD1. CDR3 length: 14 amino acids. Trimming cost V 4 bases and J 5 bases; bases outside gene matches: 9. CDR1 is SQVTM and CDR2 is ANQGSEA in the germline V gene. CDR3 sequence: CSVGYRTGANEQYF. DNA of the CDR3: TGCAGCGTTGGGTATAGGACAGGGGCCAACGAGCAGTACTTC.

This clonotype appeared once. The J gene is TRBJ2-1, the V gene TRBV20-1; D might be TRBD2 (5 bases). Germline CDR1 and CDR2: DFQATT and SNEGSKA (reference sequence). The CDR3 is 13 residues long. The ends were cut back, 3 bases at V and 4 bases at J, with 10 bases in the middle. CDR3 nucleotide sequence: TGCAGTGCTAGCGGCTGGAGGTACAATGAGCAGTTCTTC. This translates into CSASGWRYNEQFF.

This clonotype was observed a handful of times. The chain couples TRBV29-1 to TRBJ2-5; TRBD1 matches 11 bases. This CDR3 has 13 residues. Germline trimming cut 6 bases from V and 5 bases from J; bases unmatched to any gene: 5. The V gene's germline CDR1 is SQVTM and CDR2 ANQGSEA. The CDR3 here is CSVGQGAGETQYF. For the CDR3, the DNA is TGCAGCGTAGGACAGGGGGCAGGGGAGACCCAGTACTTC. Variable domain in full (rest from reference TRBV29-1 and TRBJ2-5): SAVISQKPSRDICQRGTSLTIQCQVDSQVTMMFWYRQQPGQSLTLIATANQGSEATYESGFVIDKFPISRPNLTFSTLTVSNMSPEDSSIYLCSVGQGAGETQYFGPGTRLLVL.

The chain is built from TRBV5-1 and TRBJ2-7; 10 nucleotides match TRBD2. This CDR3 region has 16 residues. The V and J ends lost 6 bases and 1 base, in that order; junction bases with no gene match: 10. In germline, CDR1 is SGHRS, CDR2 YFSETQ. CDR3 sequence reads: CASTAASGSPSYEQYF. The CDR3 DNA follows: TGCGCCAGCACGGCGGCTAGCGGGAGTCCTTCCTACGAGCAGTACTTC.

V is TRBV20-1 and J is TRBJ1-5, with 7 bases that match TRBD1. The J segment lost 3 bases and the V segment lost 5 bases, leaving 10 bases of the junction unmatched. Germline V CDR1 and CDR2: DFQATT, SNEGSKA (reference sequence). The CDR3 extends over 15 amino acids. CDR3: CSAGPQGRDNQPQHF. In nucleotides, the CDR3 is TGCAGTGCTGGACCACAGGGGCGAGACAATCAGCCCCAGCATTTT.

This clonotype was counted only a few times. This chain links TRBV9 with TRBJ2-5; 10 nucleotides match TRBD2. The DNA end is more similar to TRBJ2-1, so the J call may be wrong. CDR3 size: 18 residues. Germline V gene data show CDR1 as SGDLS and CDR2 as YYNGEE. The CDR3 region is CASSDHYLSGRAYNEQFF. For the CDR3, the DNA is TGTGCCAGCAGCGACCACTATCTCAGCGGGAGGGCCTACAATGAGCAGTTCTTC.

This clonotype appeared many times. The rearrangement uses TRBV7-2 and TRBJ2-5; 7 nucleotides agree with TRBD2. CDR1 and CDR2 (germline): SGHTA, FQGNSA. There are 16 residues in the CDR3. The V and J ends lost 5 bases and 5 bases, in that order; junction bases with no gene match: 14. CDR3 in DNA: TGTGCCAGCAGCCCGCGACTAGCCCTGGGGCGGGAGACCCAGTACTTC. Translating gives CASSPRLALGRETQYF.

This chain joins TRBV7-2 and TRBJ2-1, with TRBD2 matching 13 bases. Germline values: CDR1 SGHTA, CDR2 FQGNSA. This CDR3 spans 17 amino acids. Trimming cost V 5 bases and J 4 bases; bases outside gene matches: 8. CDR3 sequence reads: CASSPTRLAGGYNEQFF. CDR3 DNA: TGTGCCAGCAGCCCCACCAGACTAGCGGGGGGTTACAATGAGCAGTTCTTC. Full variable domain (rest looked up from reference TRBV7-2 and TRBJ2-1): GAGVSQSPSNKVTEKGKDVELRCDPISGHTALYWYRQSLGQGLEFLIYFQGNSAPDKSGLPSDRFSAERTGGSVSTLTIQRTQQEDSAVYLCASSPTRLAGGYNEQFFGPGTRLTVL.

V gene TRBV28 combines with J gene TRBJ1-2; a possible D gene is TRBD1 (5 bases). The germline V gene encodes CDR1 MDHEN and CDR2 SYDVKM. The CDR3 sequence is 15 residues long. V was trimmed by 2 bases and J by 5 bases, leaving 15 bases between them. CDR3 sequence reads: CASSLGKGGGYGYTF. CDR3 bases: TGTGCCAGCAGTTTAGGGAAAGGCGGGGGGTATGGCTACACCTTC.

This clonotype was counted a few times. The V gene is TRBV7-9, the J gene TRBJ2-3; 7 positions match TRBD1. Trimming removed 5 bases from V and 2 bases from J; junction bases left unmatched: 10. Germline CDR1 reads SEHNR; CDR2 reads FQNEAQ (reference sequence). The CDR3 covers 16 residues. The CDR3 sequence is CASSPTGQRTTDTQYF. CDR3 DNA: TGTGCCAGCAGCCCCACGGGACAGAGAACCACAGATACGCAGTATTTT.

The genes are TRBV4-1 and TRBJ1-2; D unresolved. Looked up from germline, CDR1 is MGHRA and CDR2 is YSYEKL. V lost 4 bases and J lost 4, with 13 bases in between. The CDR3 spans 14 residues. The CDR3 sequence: CASSRTITTYGYTF. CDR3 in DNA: TGCGCCAGCAGCCGAACAATTACGACCTATGGCTACACCTTC.

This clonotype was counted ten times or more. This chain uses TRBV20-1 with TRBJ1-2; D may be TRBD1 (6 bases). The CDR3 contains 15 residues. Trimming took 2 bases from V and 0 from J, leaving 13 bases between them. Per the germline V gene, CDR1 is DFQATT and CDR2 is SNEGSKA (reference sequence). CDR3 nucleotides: TGCAGTGCTAGAACCCCACAGGGTCCTAACTATGGCTACACCTTC. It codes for CSARTPQGPNYGYTF.

As DNA, the CDR3 is TGTGCCATCGGGGGGAGCAATGAGCAGTTCTTC. Amino acids: CAIGGSNEQFF. The chain combines TRBV10-3 with TRBJ2-5; possibly TRBD2 for D (6 bases). The J call may be in error: the DNA end matches TRBJ2-1 better. Germline V gene data show CDR1 as ENHRY and CDR2 as SYGVKD. There are 11 residues in the CDR3.

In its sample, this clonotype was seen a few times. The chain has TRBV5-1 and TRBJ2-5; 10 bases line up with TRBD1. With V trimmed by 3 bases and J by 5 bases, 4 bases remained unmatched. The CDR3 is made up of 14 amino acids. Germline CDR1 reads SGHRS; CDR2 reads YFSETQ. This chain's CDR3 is CASSSGQGSETQYF. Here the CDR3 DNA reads TGCGCCAGCAGCTCGGGACAGGGGTCGGAGACCCAGTACTTC. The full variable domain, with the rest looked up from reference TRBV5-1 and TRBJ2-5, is KAGVTQTPRYLIKTRGQQVTLSCSPISGHRSVSWYQQTPGQGLQFLFEYFSETQRNKGNFPGRFSGRQFSNSRSEMNVSTLELGDSALYLCASSSGQGSETQYFGPGTRLLVL.

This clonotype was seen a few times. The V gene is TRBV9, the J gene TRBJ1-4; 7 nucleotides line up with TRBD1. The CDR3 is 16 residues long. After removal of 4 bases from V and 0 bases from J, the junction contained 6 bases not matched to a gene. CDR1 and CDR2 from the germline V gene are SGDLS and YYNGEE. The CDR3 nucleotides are TGTGCCAGCAGCTCCGGACAGGTCGCAACTAATGAAAAACTGTTTTTT. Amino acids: CASSSGQVATNEKLFF.

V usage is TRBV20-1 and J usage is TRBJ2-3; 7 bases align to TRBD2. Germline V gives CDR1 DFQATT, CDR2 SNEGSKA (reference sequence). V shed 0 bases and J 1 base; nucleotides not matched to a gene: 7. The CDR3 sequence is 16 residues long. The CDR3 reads CSARDDGLGGTDTQYF. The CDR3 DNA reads TGCAGTGCTAGAGATGACGGACTAGGCGGCACAGATACGCAGTATTTT.